Listed below are T cell receptor beta chains from one sample, sequenced in a study of blood T cell repertoires in COVID-19. Produced via immunoSEQ multiplex PCR; TCRdb's table is partial and in-frame only. The data hold some 200,000 clones, with 80% observed a single time. Sequenced material: peripheral blood. The receptors derive from a woman aged 70-85 years with acute or convalescent COVID-19. Each CDR3 is given with its conserved first and last residue. The order of the fields is V gene, J gene, clone size, D gene, CDR3 DNA, CDR3 protein. A D gene is named only where the DNA matches it firmly. Rows give clone size only sometimes, using once, few, many, or a class for an expanded clone.

v_call: TRBV4-2
j_call: TRBJ1-1
clone_size: .
d_call: TRBD1
cdr3_nt: TGTGCCAGCAGCCAAGCCAACAGGGGGGTAGAGGACACTGAAGCTTTCTTT
cdr3_aa: CASSQANRGVEDTEAFF

v_call: TRBV5-6
j_call: TRBJ1-1
clone_size: .
d_call: .
cdr3_nt: TGTGCCAGCAGCTTGGGTTGGGGGGGCACTGAAGCTTTCTTT
cdr3_aa: CASSLGWGGTEAFF

v_call: TRBV5-6
j_call: TRBJ1-5
clone_size: .
d_call: TRBD1
cdr3_nt: TGTGCCAGCAGCTTGAAGGGGACAGGGATCGAGGGCAATCAGCCCCAGCATTTT
cdr3_aa: CASSLKGTGIEGNQPQHF

v_call: TRBV10-1
j_call: TRBJ1-3
clone_size: .
d_call: .
cdr3_nt: TGCGCCAGCAGTCCGGGGTCCACTGGAAACACCATATATTTT
cdr3_aa: CASSPGSTGNTIYF

v_call: TRBV9
j_call: TRBJ1-6
clone_size: few
d_call: .
cdr3_nt: TGTGCCAGCAGCCCTACGGGGGTAAATTCACCCCTCCACTTT
cdr3_aa: CASSPTGVNSPLHF

v_call: TRBV30
j_call: TRBJ1-6
clone_size: .
d_call: .
cdr3_nt: TGTGCCTGGAGTTATGCCAGCCGGAGCTCCTATAATTCACCCCTCCACTTT
cdr3_aa: CAWSYASRSSYNSPLHF

v_call: TRBV4-1
j_call: TRBJ2-3
clone_size: .
d_call: .
cdr3_nt: TGCGCCAGCAGCCAAGATCGAGCGGCACTCGATACGCAGTATTTT
cdr3_aa: CASSQDRAALDTQYF

v_call: TRBV30
j_call: TRBJ2-3
clone_size: .
d_call: .
cdr3_nt: TGTGCCTCAGATGAGGGTGGCACAGATACGCAGTATTTT
cdr3_aa: CASDEGGTDTQYF

v_call: TRBV7-2
j_call: TRBJ2-3
clone_size: .
d_call: .
cdr3_nt: TGTGCCAGCAGCCCAGGGGCCGCTTCAGATACGCAGTATTTT
cdr3_aa: CASSPGAASDTQYF

v_call: TRBV12-3/TRBV12-4
j_call: TRBJ2-2
clone_size: .
d_call: .
cdr3_nt: TGTGCCAGCAGTCCCTCGGTCGGGGAGCTGTTTTTT
cdr3_aa: CASSPSVGELFF

v_call: TRBV7-9
j_call: TRBJ2-7
clone_size: few
d_call: .
cdr3_nt: TGTGCCAGCAGCTTATCCGGGTCCACCTACGAGCAGTACTTC
cdr3_aa: CASSLSGSTYEQYF

v_call: TRBV9
j_call: TRBJ2-3
clone_size: .
d_call: TRBD2
cdr3_nt: TGTGCCAGCAGCGTAGGGGACGGGGGGGCGTTCGCAGATACGCAGTATTTT
cdr3_aa: CASSVGDGGAFADTQYF

v_call: TRBV21-1
j_call: TRBJ2-5
clone_size: .
d_call: .
cdr3_nt: TGTGCCAGCAGCAAAAGGCGAGGGGAGACCCAGTACTTC
cdr3_aa: CASSKRRGETQYF

v_call: TRBV10-2
j_call: TRBJ1-5
clone_size: .
d_call: .
cdr3_nt: TGCGCCAGCAGTGAGTCCCAGGGGTGGAATCAGCCCCAGCATTTT
cdr3_aa: CASSESQGWNQPQHF

v_call: TRBV24-1
j_call: TRBJ2-5
clone_size: .
d_call: TRBD1
cdr3_nt: TGTGCCACCAGTGATTGGGACAGGGCTAAAGAGACCCAGTACTTC
cdr3_aa: CATSDWDRAKETQYF